Following are 21 T cell receptor beta chains from one sample sequenced in a study of cytomegalovirus exposure and HLA in healthy donors. A multiplex PCR was run with 60 Vbeta primers and 13 Jbeta primers. Method: immunoSEQ multiplex PCR; TCRdb's copy keeps in-frame clones and lacks some. The table shows about 150,000 clones, with about 68% occurring only once. Sequenced input: PBMCs. These receptors were obtained from a man aged 18 to 29 in good health and CMV-seronegative.

This clone was seen more than once but under ten times. This sequence joins TRBV5-1 and TRBJ2-7, with TRBD2 identical over 7 bases. The length of the CDR3 is 14 residues. The junction had 6 bases not matched to a gene; V was cut back by 0 bases and J by 6 bases. Looked up from germline, CDR1 is SGHRS and CDR2 is YFSETQ. As DNA, the CDR3 is TGCGCCAGCAGCTTGGGACTAGCTCTGGCCGAGCAGTACTTC. Encoded protein: CASSLGLALAEQYF.

In this sample, this clone turned up a few times. This chain connects TRBV6-5 to TRBJ1-3; D is ambiguous. The V gene's germline CDR1 is MNHEY and CDR2 SVGAGI. The CDR3 sequence is 15 residues long. Trimming cost V 0 bases and J 2 bases, with 8 bases left between them. This CDR3 is CASSYSSQAGNTIYF. DNA of the CDR3: TGTGCCAGCAGTTACTCGAGCCAGGCTGGAAACACCATATATTTT.

V usage is TRBV7-9 and J usage is TRBJ1-1; D is undetermined. V dropped 5 bases and J dropped 4 bases, with 17 bases sitting between them. In germline, CDR1 is SEHNR, CDR2 FQNEAQ (reference sequence). CDR3 length: 15 residues. This chain's CDR3 is CASSQGKGRATEAFF. In nucleotides, the CDR3 is TGTGCCAGCAGCCAAGGGAAAGGGAGGGCCACTGAAGCTTTCTTT.

This chain joins TRBV5-6 and TRBJ1-2; 8 nucleotides agree with TRBD1. J gave up 8 bases and V 4 bases, and 7 bases lay outside the gene matches. The CDR3 length is 13 residues. Germline CDR1 and CDR2: SGHDT and YYEEEE. CDR3 sequence reads: CASSPQGAGGYTF. CDR3 coding DNA: TGTGCCAGCAGCCCCCAGGGGGCGGGCGGCTACACCTTC.

This clone was detected only a few times. The rearrangement uses TRBV9 and TRBJ2-7, with D possibly TRBD2 on 6 matching bases. Deletions cut 0 bases from V and 4 bases from J, with 14 bases between. The CDR3 length is 15 residues. Per germline, CDR1 SGDLS and CDR2 YYNGEE. The CDR3 spells CASSVEDHGGYEQYF. CDR3 coding DNA: TGTGCCAGCAGCGTAGAGGACCACGGAGGGTACGAGCAGTACTTC.

The gene calls are TRBV5-1 and TRBJ2-7, with TRBD2 identical over 11 bases. Germline loops: CDR1 SGHRS, CDR2 YFSETQ. There are 14 residues in the CDR3. V shed 8 bases and J 0 bases; nucleotides not matched to a gene: 4. CDR3 sequence: CASLTSGSSYEQYF. DNA for the CDR3: TGCGCCAGTCTAACTAGCGGGAGCTCCTACGAGCAGTACTTC.

This clone occurred a few times. V usage is TRBV6-6 and J usage is TRBJ2-1, with a tentative D call TRBD1 (5 bases). The length of the CDR3 is 15 residues. The germline gives CDR1 MNHNY, CDR2 SVGAGI (reference sequence). Trimming pared 3 bases from V and 5 bases from J, leaving 14 bases between. CDR3 sequence: CASSYPQGAHNEQFF. The CDR3 DNA is TGTGCCAGCAGTTATCCCCAGGGTGCGCACAATGAGCAGTTCTTC.

The CDR3 loop reads CASREQGAVTEAFF. CDR3 coding DNA: TGTGCCAGCAGAGAACAGGGGGCGGTGACTGAAGCTTTCTTT. The chain has TRBV2 and TRBJ1-1; 9 nucleotides agree with TRBD1. Per germline, CDR1 SNHLY and CDR2 FYNNEI. Losses at the gene ends were 6 bases for V and 5 bases for J; bases not matched to a gene: 7. This CDR3 region has 14 residues.

DNA for the CDR3: TGTGCCAGCAGATCAGCTCGACAGCACACCGGGGAGCTGTTTTTT. Encoded protein: CASRSARQHTGELFF. The V gene is TRBV6-5, the J gene TRBJ2-2, with D possibly matching TRBD1 (5 bases). Deletions cut 6 bases from V and 3 bases from J, with 14 bases between. The CDR3 is 15 amino acids. From germline, CDR1 is MNHEY and CDR2 SVGAGI.

This clone showed up just once. The chain is built from TRBV27 and TRBJ2-2; D is uncertain. The V and J ends lost 3 bases and 4 bases respectively, with 3 bases between them. The V gene's germline CDR1 is MNHEY and CDR2 SMNVEV (reference sequence). The CDR3 length is 12 residues. CDR3 in amino acids: CASSFLTGELFF. The CDR3 DNA reads as TGTGCCAGCAGTTTCCTCACCGGGGAGCTGTTTTTT.

The DNA of the CDR3 is TGTGCCAGCTCCCCCAAACTAGCTCACCCGGTCGATGAGCAGTTCTTC. It is translated as CASSPKLAHPVDEQFF. J is TRBJ2-1 and V is TRBV18; D possibly corresponds to TRBD2 (6 bases). CDR3 length: 16 residues. V was trimmed by 6 bases and J by 8 bases, leaving 23 bases between them. Germline V gives CDR1 KGHSH, CDR2 LQKENI.

Concerning this clone itself: The junction does not match germline at one end; this may be a read error. This chain links TRBV7-9 with TRBJ2-7; TRBD1 matches at 10 bases. The germline V gene encodes CDR1 SEHNR and CDR2 FQNEAQ (reference sequence). The CDR3 loop spans 17 amino acids. The CDR3 sequence: CSSSSGPWDRGLQEQYF. The CDR3 region has the DNA TGTTCCAGCAGCTCGGGCCCGTGGGACAGGGGCCTGCAAGAGCAGTACTTC.

The J gene is TRBJ2-2, the V gene TRBV7-9, with 7 bases that match TRBD1. The germline V gene has CDR1 SEHNR and CDR2 FQNEAQ (reference sequence). This CDR3 comprises 15 residues. The trim removed 5 bases at V and 4 bases at J, leaving 7 bases unmatched. The DNA for the CDR3 is TGTGCCAGCAGCCCACCGGACAGGACCACCGGGGAGCTGTTTTTT. As protein: CASSPPDRTTGELFF. Complete variable domain (other parts from reference TRBV7-9 and TRBJ2-2): DTGVSQNPRHKITKRGQNVTFRCDPISEHNRLYWYRQTLGQGPEFLTYFQNEAQLEKSRLLSDRFSAERPKGSFSTLEIQRTEQGDSAMYLCASSPPDRTTGELFFGEGSRLTVL.

This rearrangement joins TRBV6-5 to TRBJ2-1, with 10 bases identical to TRBD2. The J segment lost 3 bases and the V segment lost 6 bases, leaving 5 bases of the junction unmatched. Per germline, CDR1 MNHEY and CDR2 SVGAGI. CDR3 length: 15 residues. CDR3 nucleotide sequence: TGTGCCAGCAGCGAAACTAGCGGGGACTACAATGAGCAGTTCTTC. Translated, it gives CASSETSGDYNEQFF.

The CDR3 sequence: CASSPLQGLGQPYEQYF. The DNA for the CDR3 is TGTGCCAGCTCACCACTACAGGGTCTCGGACAGCCCTACGAGCAGTACTTC. The rearrangement uses TRBV18 and TRBJ2-7, with a possible D match to TRBD1 (6 bases). The CDR3 spans 17 residues. Trimming pared 1 base from V and 2 bases from J, leaving 18 bases between. Germline CDR1 is KGHSH and CDR2 is LQKENI.

Notes on this clone: The junction departs from the called germline gene at one end, perhaps through a read error. The V and J genes are TRBV4-1 and TRBJ2-5, with TRBD2 identical over 7 bases. Germline V gene lookup returns CDR1 MGHRA and CDR2 YSYEKL. The CDR3 totals 16 residues. CDR3 residues: CASSQGPLADQETQYF. DNA of the CDR3: TGCGCCAGCAGCCAGGGCCCCCTAGCGGACCAGGAGACCCAGTACTTC.

This chain connects TRBV15 to TRBJ2-4; TRBD2 matches at 9 bases. Germline CDR1 and CDR2: LNHNV and YYDKDF (reference sequence). There are 18 residues in the CDR3. Trimming at V came to 0 bases and at J to 0 bases, leaving 6 bases not matched to a gene. CDR3 sequence: CATSRDAGGFLAKNIQYF. Here the CDR3 DNA reads TGTGCCACCAGCAGAGATGCGGGGGGGTTTCTAGCCAAAAACATTCAGTACTTC. Full variable domain (outside the CDR3, taken from reference TRBV15 and TRBJ2-4): DAMVIQNPRYQVTQFGKPVTLSCSQTLNHNVMYWYQQKSSQAPKLLFHYYDKDFNNEADTPDNFQSRRPNTSFCFLDIRSPGLGDTAMYLCATSRDAGGFLAKNIQYFGAGTRLSVL.

The chain uses TRBV9 and TRBJ2-6; D unresolved. V shed 2 bases and J shed 0 bases, with 9 bases lying between them. The V gene's germline CDR1 is SGDLS and CDR2 YYNGEE. The CDR3 length is 16 residues. The CDR3 coding sequence is TGTGCCAGCAGCGTTCCCCTCTACTCTGGGGCCAACGTCCTGACTTTC. It yields the protein CASSVPLYSGANVLTF.

The V gene is TRBV19, the J gene TRBJ2-2, with 11 bases fitting TRBD1. The germline gives CDR1 LNHDA, CDR2 SQIVND (reference sequence). V was pared by 5 bases and J by 7 bases, with 9 bases of the junction left unmatched. This CDR3 region has 16 residues. The CDR3 region has the DNA TGTGCCAGTAGTCCTTTGGACAGGGGGCTCGGCGGGGAGCTGTTTTTT. It yields the protein CASSPLDRGLGGELFF.

The chain employs TRBV2 and TRBJ2-7; 9 positions agree with TRBD1. Germline values: CDR1 SNHLY, CDR2 FYNNEI. The CDR3 covers 15 residues. Trimming took 4 bases from V and 6 from J; bases not matched to a gene: 10. The CDR3: CASSGSKGQGGEQYF. The CDR3 DNA is TGTGCCAGCAGTGGGTCCAAGGGACAGGGAGGCGAGCAGTACTTC.

The chain joins TRBV11-2 to TRBJ2-7; 9 positions agree with TRBD1. CDR3 length: 13 residues. Per germline, CDR1 SGHAT and CDR2 FQNNGV. V trimming: 6 bases; J trimming: 12 bases; junction bases outside the gene matches: 12. CDR3 DNA sequence: TGTGCCAGCAGTTTCACCCGGGACAGGGAAAGGTACTTC. Translation: CASSFTRDRERYF. Based on the CDR3 plus reference TRBV11-2 and TRBJ2-7, the full variable domain is EAGVAQSPRYKIIEKRQSVAFWCNPISGHATLYWYQQILGQGPKLLIQFQNNGVVDDSQLPKDRFSAERLKGVDSTLKIQPAKLEDSAVYLCASSFTRDRERYFGPGTRLTVT.